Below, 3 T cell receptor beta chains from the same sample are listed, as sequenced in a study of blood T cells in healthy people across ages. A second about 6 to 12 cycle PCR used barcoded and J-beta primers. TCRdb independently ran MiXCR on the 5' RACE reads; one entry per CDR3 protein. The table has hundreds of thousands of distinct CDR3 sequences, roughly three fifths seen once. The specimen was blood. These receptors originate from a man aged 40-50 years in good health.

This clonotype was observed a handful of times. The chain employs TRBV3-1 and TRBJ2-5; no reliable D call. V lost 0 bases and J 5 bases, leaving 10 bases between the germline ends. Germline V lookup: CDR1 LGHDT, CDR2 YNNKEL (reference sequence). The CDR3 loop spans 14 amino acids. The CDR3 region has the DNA TGTGCCAGCAGCCAAGATACCCTCTCGGAGACCCAGTACTTC. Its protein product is CASSQDTLSETQYF.

The CDR3 DNA sequence: TGTGCCACCGTGGGCTCTGGAGTCTATGGCTACACCTTC. As protein: CATVGSGVYGYTF. V is TRBV6-5 and J is TRBJ1-2; D not certain. Germline V CDR1 and CDR2: MNHEY, SVGAGI. This CDR3 has 13 residues. The V gene lost 10 bases and the J gene lost 4 bases, with 16 bases spanning the gap.

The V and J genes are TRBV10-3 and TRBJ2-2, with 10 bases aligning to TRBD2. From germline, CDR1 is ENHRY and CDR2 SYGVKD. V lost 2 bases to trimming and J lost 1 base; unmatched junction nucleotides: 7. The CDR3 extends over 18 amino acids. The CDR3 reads CAISEALAGALNTGELFF. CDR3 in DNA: TGTGCCATCAGTGAGGCCCTAGCGGGGGCCCTGAACACCGGGGAGCTGTTTTTT.